Given below is one T cell receptor (beta chain) in context. Germline CDR1 and CDR2: SGHRS and YFSETQ. V dropped 3 bases and J dropped 3 bases, with 13 bases sitting between them. CDR3 length: 14 amino acids. This sample stems from a study of blood T cell repertoires in COVID-19. In the study overall: Sites across the United States, Italy and Spain contributed samples from acute and convalescent COVID-19.

As originally analysed: Estimated nucleated cell counts came from reference gene primer amplification. The table came from immunoSEQ multiplex PCR; TCRdb's copy has only in-frame clones and leaves some out. V and J calls and clone size are copied from that table; D and trimming were computed from the DNA. The sample shows 300,000 to 400,000 clones, over 80% of them seen only once. The sequencing input was peripheral blood. V and J are TRBV5-1 and TRBJ2-7, with D possibly being TRBD1 (6 bases). The receptor's source is a man aged 25-45 years with COVID-19, enrolled during active disease. CDR3 in DNA: TGCGCCAGCAGCTCCGACAGGAACCTCTACGAGCAGTACTTC. It yields the protein CASSSDRNLYEQYF.